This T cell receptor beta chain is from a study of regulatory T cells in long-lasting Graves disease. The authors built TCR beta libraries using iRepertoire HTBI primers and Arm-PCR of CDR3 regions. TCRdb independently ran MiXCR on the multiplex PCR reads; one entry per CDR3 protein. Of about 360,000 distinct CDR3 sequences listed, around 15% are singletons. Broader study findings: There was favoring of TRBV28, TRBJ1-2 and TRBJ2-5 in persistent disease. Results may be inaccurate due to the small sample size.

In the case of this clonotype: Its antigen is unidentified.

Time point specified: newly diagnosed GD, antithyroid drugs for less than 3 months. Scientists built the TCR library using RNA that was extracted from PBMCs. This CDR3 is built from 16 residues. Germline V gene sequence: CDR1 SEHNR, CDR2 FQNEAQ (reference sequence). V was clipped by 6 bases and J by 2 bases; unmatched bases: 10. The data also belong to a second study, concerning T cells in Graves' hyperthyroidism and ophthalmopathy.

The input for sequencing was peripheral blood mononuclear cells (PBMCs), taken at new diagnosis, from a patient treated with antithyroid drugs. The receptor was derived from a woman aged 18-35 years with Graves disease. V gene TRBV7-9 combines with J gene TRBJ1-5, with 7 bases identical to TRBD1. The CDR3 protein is CASSSSGTAGNQPQHF. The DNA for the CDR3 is TGTGCCAGCAGTTCGAGCGGGACAGCGGGCAATCAGCCCCAGCATTTT.